What follows describes a single T cell receptor (beta chain). The antigen it binds to is not known. Germline and junction disagree at one end, which may indicate a read error. This sample was included in a study of T cell repertoires in cytomegalovirus infection (dated by TCRdb to the late 2010s). General notes on the study: The peptide stimulations were aimed at well-studied HLA-B-restricted epitopes as well as recently identified HLA-C-restricted CMV epitopes, whose presentation resists viral immunomodulation. The HLA type of each donor mattered for the analysis, because public TCR beta signatures pointed to carriage of CMV infection along with the matching HLA type.

Measured from the cysteine to the phenylalanine, the CDR3 is 15 residues long. The DNA shown is the 45-base CDR3, in frame from base 1. The meaning of the sample's treatment or condition label: in vitro stimulation with specific CMV peptide epitopes to enrich CMV-specific T cells. The listed sequencing device is Illumina HiSeq 1500. The raw public reads went through TCRdb reprocessing: fastp at Q25, MiXCR clone calling, in-frame beta chains kept. CDR3 protein sequences are deduplicated, and each keeps its most common genes and DNA. The table for this sample lists approximately 990,000 distinct CDR3 sequences; less than 35% of them were counted only once. Around 15% of the sample rests with the top ten. Results and caveats for the whole study, not just this receptor: In the ex vivo response, HLA-C-restricted CMV-specific TCR beta clonotypes were dominant, and in two of eight donors the single most frequent clonotype came from this HLA-C-restricted group. In both this cohort and an independent approximately 400-donor cohort, the cumulative frequency of public TCR beta family members distinguished carriers of CMV infection plus the relevant HLA type.

Recombination connected TRBV12-3 or TRBV12-4 to TRBJ2-2; TRBD1 agrees with 9 junctional bases. The sample was cultured CD8+ T cells from PBMCs, taken from culture after CMV antigen stimulation. The TCR was taken from a human donor in good health (CMV status not recorded). Some clones in this sample may be carry-over from other donors' samples. In nucleotides, the sequence is TGTGTCAGCAGTCTTGGACAGGGGTTGGGGGGGGAGCTGTTTTTT. This gives the protein CVSSLGQGLGGELFF.